Each of the 27 T cell receptor beta chains below was sequenced from the same sample in a study of immune cell composition in non-small cell lung cancer (dated by TCRdb to 2016 to 2017). Non-adjacent lung tissue from the same patient, taken as far from the tumour as possible and at least 3 cm away, was used for the normal lung samples. Library generation was performed with the immunoSEQ multiplex PCR assay. The source is immuneACCESS, and TCRdb retained only in-frame sequences with V and J called. Part of the clones is not carried over; for the studies checked, unresolved V genes explain less than half of this, and the remainder is unexplained. This sample gives about 6,700 clones in total; under 80% of them show up just once. The ten biggest clones cover about 10% of the sample. Sequences were obtained from non-adjacent lung tissue. These receptors were taken from a human donor with non-small cell lung cancer.

A few counts support this clone. The chain uses TRBV6-5 and TRBJ1-2; a weak D match, TRBD1 (6 bases). The CDR3 totals 14 residues. The V end was cut by 2 bases, the J end by 8 bases, with 15 bases between. Germline loops: CDR1 MNHEY, CDR2 SVGAGI. CDR3 loop: CASSYRAGARGYTF. DNA of the CDR3: TGTGCCAGCAGTTACCGGGCAGGGGCGCGAGGCTACACCTTC.

CDR3 nucleotide sequence: TGTGCCATCTCGCGGACAGGGAGCACTGAAGCTTTCTTT. The encoded protein is CAISRTGSTEAFF. The rearrangement links TRBV10-3 to TRBJ1-1; TRBD1 matches at 8 bases. CDR3 length: 13 amino acids. Germline CDR1 reads ENHRY; CDR2 reads SYGVKD. Losses at the gene ends were 8 bases for V and 4 bases for J; bases not matched to a gene: 6.

The chain uses TRBV15 and TRBJ2-7, with unresolved D. The CDR3 consists of 13 residues. Germline CDR1 is LNHNV and CDR2 is YYDKDF (reference sequence). V lost 1 base and J 1 base, leaving 5 bases between the germline ends. Written as DNA, the CDR3 is TGTGCCACCAGCAGAGGCAGATCCTACGAGCAGTACTTC. As protein: CATSRGRSYEQYF.

The count of this clone is one. The sample carries other DNA sequences with the same CDR3. This rearrangement joins TRBV7-2 to TRBJ2-3; D uncertain. This CDR3 is 16 amino acids long. CDR1 is SGHTA, CDR2 FQGNSA, per germline. The V end lost 2 bases, the J end lost 4 bases, and 16 bases lay between the germline ends. Here the CDR3 DNA reads TGTGCCAGCAGCTTATTCGGCAGCGCAGAGGCAGATACGCAGTATTTT. It codes for CASSLFGSAEADTQYF.

V is TRBV7-3 and J is TRBJ2-1, with TRBD2 matching over 7 bases. With V trimmed by 2 bases and J by 10 bases, 14 bases remained unmatched. The V gene's germline CDR1 is SGHTA and CDR2 FQGTGA. The CDR3 is 16 residues long. The CDR3 region has the DNA TGTGCCAGCAGCTTACGTAACATTGGAACTAGCGCCGAGCAGTTCTTC. Encoded protein: CASSLRNIGTSAEQFF.

This clone was picked up a small number of times. For the CDR3, the DNA is TGTGCCAGCAATAGACAGAGTAGCTATGGCTACACCTTC. As protein: CASNRQSSYGYTF. J is TRBJ1-2 and V is TRBV2; possibly TRBD1 for D (5 bases). CDR1 and CDR2 (germline): SNHLY, FYNNEI. The V end lost 7 bases, the J end lost 4 bases, and 13 bases lay between the germline ends. This CDR3 contains 13 residues.

V is TRBV6-5 and J is TRBJ2-2, with a possible D match to TRBD1 (6 bases). There are 14 residues in the CDR3. Germline lookup yields CDR1 MNHEY and CDR2 SVGAGI. V lost 6 bases and J lost 4, with 12 bases in between. The CDR3 reads CASSRRGGTGELFF. CDR3 coding DNA: TGTGCCAGCAGCCGCAGGGGTGGCACCGGGGAGCTGTTTTTT.

The genes are TRBV7-3 and TRBJ2-2, with TRBD1 matching 9 bases. The germline CDR1 and CDR2 sequences are SGHTA and FQGTGA. The CDR3 extends over 16 amino acids. V was clipped by 5 bases and J by 1 base; unmatched bases: 5. CDR3 region: CASSPGTGRNTGELFF. The CDR3 DNA follows: TGTGCCAGCAGCCCAGGGACAGGGCGGAACACCGGGGAGCTGTTTTTT.

This chain links TRBV6-5 with TRBJ2-7; D unresolved. This CDR3 spans 13 amino acids. Per the germline V gene, CDR1 is MNHEY and CDR2 is SVGAGI. V lost 2 bases and J 3 bases, leaving 8 bases between the germline ends. CDR3 sequence: CASSYGKNYEQYF. CDR3 DNA sequence: TGTGCCAGCAGTTACGGCAAAAACTACGAGCAGTACTTC.

The table lists this clone with a count of one. The chain links TRBV5-6 to TRBJ1-2; D is uncertain. Germline loops: CDR1 SGHDT, CDR2 YYEEEE. Deletions cut 2 bases from V and 8 bases from J, with 13 bases between. The CDR3 extends over 13 amino acids. The CDR3, as DNA: TGTGCCAGCAGCTTAAACCGGGATCCGGGCTACACCTTC. Protein product: CASSLNRDPGYTF. Together with reference TRBV5-6 and TRBJ1-2, the CDR3 gives the full variable domain: DAGVTQSPTHLIKTRGQQVTLRCSPKSGHDTVSWYQQALGQGPQFIFQYYEEEERQRGNFPDRFSGHQFPNYSSELNVNALLLGDSALYLCASSLNRDPGYTFGSGTRLTVV.

The DNA for the CDR3 is TGTGCCAGCAGCTTTACATCGGGGGGCTCCTACAATGAGCAGTTCTTC. Translating it yields CASSFTSGGSYNEQFF. V usage is TRBV9 and J usage is TRBJ2-1; 7 bases line up with TRBD2. Looked up from germline, CDR1 is SGDLS and CDR2 is YYNGEE. With 4 bases clipped from V and 0 bases from J, the junction kept 7 bases outside the gene matches. The CDR3 totals 16 residues.

V and J are TRBV7-9 and TRBJ1-2, with 9 bases lining up with TRBD1. Germline trimming cut 5 bases from V and 5 bases from J; bases unmatched to any gene: 3. This CDR3 region has 13 residues. Germline values: CDR1 SEHNR, CDR2 FQNEAQ (reference sequence). The CDR3 region is CASSPGTGYGYTF. The CDR3 DNA follows: TGTGCCAGCAGCCCAGGGACAGGGTATGGCTACACCTTC. The full variable domain, its missing parts supplied by reference TRBV7-9 and TRBJ1-2, is DTGVSQNPRHKITKRGQNVTFRCDPISEHNRLYWYRQTLGQGPEFLTYFQNEAQLEKSRLLSDRFSAERPKGSFSTLEIQRTEQGDSAMYLCASSPGTGYGYTFGSGTRLTVV.

This clone has a handful of counts. The CDR3 DNA follows: TGTGCCAGCAGCGGATCAGGGGTTCAGCCCCAGCATTTT. It specifies CASSGSGVQPQHF. The chain employs TRBV6-6 and TRBJ1-5, with a possible D match to TRBD1 (6 bases). V shed 6 bases and J shed 6 bases, with 12 bases lying between them. Germline CDR1 reads MNHNY; CDR2 reads SVGAGI (reference sequence). The CDR3 is 13 residues long.

This clone came up a few times. The chain joins TRBV2 to TRBJ1-6, with D unclear. The CDR3 totals 16 residues. Germline assignment: CDR1 SNHLY and CDR2 FYNNEI. V dropped 5 bases and J dropped 6 bases, with 17 bases sitting between them. Here the CDR3 DNA reads TGTGCCAGCAGTACGGTCGAACCGAACGCTAATTCACCCCTCCACTTT. Translating gives CASSTVEPNANSPLHF. The full variable domain, completed using reference TRBV2 and TRBJ1-6, is EPEVTQTPSHQVTQMGQEVILRCVPISNHLYFYWYRQILGQKVEFLVSFYNNEISEKSEIFDDQFSVERPDGSNFTLKIRSTKLEDSAMYFCASSTVEPNANSPLHFGNGTRLTVT.

The rearrangement joins TRBV5-4 to TRBJ2-2; D uncertain. Per the germline V gene, CDR1 is SGHNT and CDR2 is YYREEE (reference sequence). The CDR3 totals 13 residues. V was clipped by 4 bases and J by 5 bases, with 9 bases between them. CDR3 sequence: CASSPGWTGELFF. In DNA, the CDR3 is TGTGCCAGCAGCCCGGGTTGGACCGGGGAGCTGTTTTTT.

This clone was seen a few times. The DNA for the CDR3 is TGTGCCAGTAACAGGGGCGTGAACACTGAAGCTTTCTTT. Its translation: CASNRGVNTEAFF. This chain links TRBV19 with TRBJ1-1; 7 nucleotides line up with TRBD1. The V segment lost 7 bases and the J segment 0 bases; nucleotides outside the gene matches: 2. Germline loops: CDR1 LNHDA, CDR2 SQIVND (reference sequence). The CDR3 extends over 13 amino acids.

V is TRBV11-2 and J is TRBJ1-1, with D maybe TRBD1 (6 bases). V lost 7 bases to trimming and J lost 4 bases, with 13 bases between them. Germline values: CDR1 SGHAT, CDR2 FQNNGV. The CDR3 is 13 residues long. In nucleotides, the CDR3 is TGTGCCAGCATCGGCGGACAGTTCACTGAAGCTTTCTTT. This sequence encodes CASIGGQFTEAFF.

The J gene is TRBJ1-2, the V gene TRBV7-2; TRBD1 might be the D (6 bases). Trimming left V 0 bases short and J 2 bases short, with 10 bases between. The CDR3 is 15 amino acids. Germline assignment: CDR1 SGHTA and CDR2 FQGNSA. The CDR3 sequence is CASSLAGTQNYGYTF. The CDR3 DNA reads TGTGCCAGCAGCTTAGCAGGGACACAAAACTATGGCTACACCTTC.

This clone has just a few counts. The chain uses TRBV2 and TRBJ1-1, with TRBD1 identical over 7 bases. Germline CDR1 and CDR2: SNHLY and FYNNEI. V lost 7 bases, J lost 0 bases, and 5 bases stayed unmatched. CDR3 length: 14 amino acids. This CDR3 reads CASTGDSLNTEAFF. Here the CDR3 DNA reads TGTGCCAGCACCGGGGACAGCTTGAACACTGAAGCTTTCTTT.

This clone occurred once. The chain combines TRBV11-2 with TRBJ2-2, with D perhaps matching TRBD2 (6 bases). Deletions cut 0 bases from V and 1 base from J, with 9 bases between. This CDR3 spans 16 amino acids. Germline lookup yields CDR1 SGHAT and CDR2 FQNNGV. The CDR3: CASSLDLGGNTGELFF. As DNA, the CDR3 is TGTGCCAGCAGCTTAGATTTGGGGGGGAACACCGGGGAGCTGTTTTTT. The variable domain in full, completed from reference TRBV11-2 and TRBJ2-2, reads EAGVAQSPRYKIIEKRQSVAFWCNPISGHATLYWYQQILGQGPKLLIQFQNNGVVDDSQLPKDRFSAERLKGVDSTLKIQPAKLEDSAVYLCASSLDLGGNTGELFFGEGSRLTVL.

The chain joins TRBV19 to TRBJ2-5, with D possibly TRBD2 on 5 matching bases. In germline, CDR1 is LNHDA, CDR2 SQIVND (reference sequence). CDR3 size: 18 residues. V was trimmed by 3 bases and J by 5 bases, leaving 25 bases between them. CDR3 residues: CASSIVPQPGGPWETQYF. The CDR3 nucleotides read TGTGCCAGTAGTATTGTGCCCCAACCCGGCGGGCCTTGGGAGACCCAGTACTTC.

The chain uses TRBV5-1 and TRBJ2-7, with unresolved D. The CDR3 totals 12 residues. Trimming stripped 4 bases from V and 0 bases from J, with 5 bases between. Germline V CDR1 and CDR2: SGHRS, YFSETQ. CDR3: CASSSSSYEQYF. In DNA form, the CDR3 reads TGCGCCAGCAGCAGTAGCTCCTACGAGCAGTACTTC.

The gene calls are TRBV7-9 and TRBJ1-1, with D unclear. V shed 3 bases and J shed 0 bases, with 8 bases lying between them. The CDR3 is 14 amino acids. Germline-derived CDR1 and CDR2 are SEHNR and FQNEAQ (reference sequence). The CDR3 here is CASSFETMNTEAFF. CDR3 DNA sequence: TGTGCCAGCAGCTTTGAGACAATGAACACTGAAGCTTTCTTT.

The V call is TRBV7-8, the J call TRBJ2-1, with TRBD1 as a possible D gene (5 bases). The CDR3 runs 13 residues. Germline lookup yields CDR1 SGHVS and CDR2 FQNEAQ. V shed 2 bases and J shed 15 bases, with 17 bases lying between them. The CDR3 nucleotides read TGTGCCAGCAGCTTACAAGTGGGGCGAAAGTGGTTCTTC. It yields the protein CASSLQVGRKWFF. The full variable domain, with the rest looked up from reference TRBV7-8 and TRBJ2-1, is GAGVSQSPRYKVAKRGQDVALRCDPISGHVSLFWYQQALGQGPEFLTYFQNEAQLDKSGLPSDRFFAERPEGSVSTLKIQRTQQEDSAVYLCASSLQVGRKWFFGPGTRLTVL.

The chain is built from TRBV2 and TRBJ2-2; D is possibly TRBD2 (5 bases). Looked up from germline, CDR1 is SNHLY and CDR2 is FYNNEI. This CDR3 comprises 14 residues. Trimming removed 8 bases from V and 1 base from J, with 11 bases in between. CDR3 coding DNA: TGTGCCAGCGGCCTCGGAGGGAACACCGGGGAGCTGTTTTTT. Its translation is CASGLGGNTGELFF.

The chain has TRBV4-1 and TRBJ2-1, with D possibly TRBD2 on 6 matching bases. CDR1 MGHRA and CDR2 YSYEKL come from the germline V gene. The CDR3 runs 16 residues. V dropped 0 bases and J dropped 6 bases, with 15 bases sitting between them. In nucleotides, the CDR3 is TGCGCCAGCAGCCAAGATATCGCCTGGCGGGGCAATGAGCAGTTCTTC. Translating it yields CASSQDIAWRGNEQFF.

This clone showed up just a few times. The chain combines TRBV2 with TRBJ1-5; D may be TRBD1 (5 bases). Germline-derived CDR1 and CDR2 are SNHLY and FYNNEI. CDR3 length: 19 residues. V lost 3 bases and J 0 bases, leaving 21 bases between the germline ends. The CDR3 here is CASSDQDIPPSYSNQPQHF. CDR3 sequence (DNA): TGTGCCAGCAGTGACCAGGACATCCCCCCTTCGTATAGCAATCAGCCCCAGCATTTT. The variable domain in full, completed from reference TRBV2 and TRBJ1-5, reads EPEVTQTPSHQVTQMGQEVILRCVPISNHLYFYWYRQILGQKVEFLVSFYNNEISEKSEIFDDQFSVERPDGSNFTLKIRSTKLEDSAMYFCASSDQDIPPSYSNQPQHFGDGTRLSIL.